The text below deals with one TCR beta chain. The data belong to a study of blood T cell repertoires in COVID-19. Whole-study context: From T cells, B-cell-depleted T cells, or PBMCs came the material, which was cDNA or gDNA.

The CDR3 spans 12 residues. V gave up 4 bases and J gave up 8 bases, with 9 bases separating them. The V gene's germline CDR1 is KGHSY and CDR2 FQNENV. Source study methods: The assay estimated nucleated cells by amplifying reference gene primers. The assay was immunoSEQ multiplex PCR, and TCRdb's table has in-frame clones only and misses some. The V and J calls and clone size come from that table; D and trimming were worked out from the DNA. The table lists under 200,000 clones, over 70% of them singletons. The rearrangement links TRBV16 to TRBJ1-3; D is undetermined. Sequencing input: peripheral blood. This TCR came from a woman over 75 with active or convalescent COVID-19. The CDR3 reads CASSLGVDTIYF. CDR3 nucleotides: TGTGCCAGCAGCCTCGGGGTTGACACCATATATTTT.